What follows describes a single T cell receptor beta chain. The data originate from a study of technical replicates of blood from a few donors. Germline values: CDR1 MGHRA, CDR2 YSYEKL. V dropped 1 base and J dropped 3 bases, with 10 bases sitting between them. There are 14 residues in the CDR3. The data were produced by immunoSEQ multiplex PCR, yet TCRdb's version contains in-frame clones alone and is incomplete. The repertoire holds under 95,000 clones, with roughly 98% as singletons. The source of this sequence is a human donor in good health. The chain recombines TRBV4-1 with TRBJ2-7; no definite D call. Sequenced: T cells isolated from PBMCs. The CDR3: CASSQVRRFYEQYF. The CDR3 bases are TGCGCCAGCAGCCAAGTTAGGCGGTTCTACGAGCAGTACTTC.